This passage covers 29 T cell receptor beta chains from one sample sequenced in a study of cytomegalovirus exposure and HLA in healthy donors. Use of 60 Vbeta and 13 Jbeta primers characterized the PCR. Some clones are missing from TCRdb's copy, which holds only in-frame ones; the method was immunoSEQ multiplex PCR. In the table there are about 160,000 clones, roughly four fifths of which are singletons. Sequencing was done on a sample of PBMCs. Source of these receptors: a girl aged 2-10 years in good health and CMV-seropositive.

The chain employs TRBV7-2 and TRBJ2-7, with D maybe TRBD2 (6 bases). V was cut by 3 bases and J by 5 bases, with 8 bases left in between. Germline V CDR1 and CDR2: SGHTA, FQGNSA. The CDR3 is made up of 12 amino acids. The CDR3 nucleotides read TGTGCCAGCAGCTTGGACTACGACGAGCAGTACTTC. Translating it yields CASSLDYDEQYF.

The chain joins TRBV1 to TRBJ2-1; the tabulated D call, TRBD2, remains unverified against the DNA. TRBV1 is an annotated pseudogene. The CDR3 runs 16 residues. This CDR3 reads CTSSQSSGRARGEQFF. Here the CDR3 DNA reads TGCACCAGCAGCCAGAGTAGCGGGAGGGCCCGGGGTGAGCAGTTCTTC.

The chain carries TRBV19 and TRBJ2-7; TRBD1 matches at 12 bases. The CDR3 runs to 15 residues. The germline V gene has CDR1 LNHDA and CDR2 SQIVND (reference sequence). The trim removed 2 bases at V and 6 bases at J, leaving 5 bases unmatched. The CDR3 reads CASSITGTGGFEQYF. DNA of the CDR3: TGTGCCAGTAGTATAACCGGGACAGGGGGCTTCGAGCAGTACTTC. Full variable domain (remainder filled in from reference TRBV19 and TRBJ2-7): DGGITQSPKYLFRKEGQNVTLSCEQNLNHDAMYWYRQDPGQGLRLIYYSQIVNDFQKGDIAEGYSVSREKKESFPLTVTSAQKNPTAFYLCASSITGTGGFEQYFGPGTRLTVT.

The V gene is TRBV13, the J gene TRBJ2-2; 8 nucleotides agree with TRBD2. CDR3 length: 18 amino acids. Germline V gene lookup returns CDR1 PRHDT and CDR2 FYEKMQ (reference sequence). V trimming: 1 base; J trimming: 4 bases; junction bases outside the gene matches: 11. For the CDR3, the DNA is TGTGCCAGCAGCTTAGAAGGACGGCGGGAGGCCTCCACCGGGGAGCTGTTTTTT. This translates into CASSLEGRREASTGELFF.

This chain joins TRBV9 and TRBJ2-5; D not certain. The CDR3 contains 15 residues. Germline lookup yields CDR1 SGDLS and CDR2 YYNGEE. V was pared by 0 bases and J by 0 bases, with 9 bases between. The CDR3 nucleotides read TGTGCCAGCAGCGTAGCTCCCGAGTACCAAGAGACCCAGTACTTC. Translated: CASSVAPEYQETQYF.

The chain links TRBV13 to TRBJ2-7; 8 positions agree with TRBD2. Losses at the gene ends were 3 bases for V and 4 bases for J; bases not matched to a gene: 11. The germline V gene has CDR1 PRHDT and CDR2 FYEKMQ (reference sequence). The CDR3 covers 16 residues. The CDR3 spells CASSFNSGAPSYEQYF. The CDR3 region has the DNA TGTGCCAGCAGCTTCAATAGCGGGGCTCCATCTTACGAGCAGTACTTC.

The chain employs TRBV5-1 and TRBJ1-1; 8 positions match TRBD1. The CDR3 runs to 14 residues. The germline V gene encodes CDR1 SGHRS and CDR2 YFSETQ. J lost 1 base, V lost 4 bases, and 3 bases had no gene match. In DNA form, the CDR3 reads TGCGCCAGCAGCCTCAGGGGGCCGAACACTGAAGCTTTCTTT. Translation gives CASSLRGPNTEAFF.

This chain uses TRBV30 with TRBJ2-2, with 9 bases matching TRBD2. V trimming: 4 bases; J trimming: 8 bases; junction bases outside the gene matches: 8. CDR3 length equals 14 residues. The germline V gene encodes CDR1 GTSNPN and CDR2 SVGIG (reference sequence). CDR3 sequence (DNA): TGTGCCTGGACCGTAGCGGGAGTAGGTGGGGAGCTGTTTTTT. Its protein product is CAWTVAGVGGELFF. The full variable domain, completed using reference TRBV30 and TRBJ2-2, is SQTIHQWPATLVQPVGSPLSLECTVEGTSNPNLYWYRQAAGRGLQLLFYSVGIGQISSEVPQNLSASRPQDRQFILSSKKLLLSDSGFYLCAWTVAGVGGELFFGEGSRLTVL.

Here the CDR3 DNA reads TGTGCCTGGAGTCTTCCCGACAGGGGTGGGTATGGCTACACCTTC. It codes for CAWSLPDRGGYGYTF. The chain has TRBV30 and TRBJ1-2; 8 bases align to TRBD1. V shed 2 bases and J 5 bases; nucleotides not matched to a gene: 10. The germline CDR1 and CDR2 sequences are GTSNPN and SVGIG (reference sequence). The length of the CDR3 is 15 residues.

The V and J genes are TRBV2 and TRBJ2-4; D is possibly TRBD2 (6 bases). The CDR3 is made up of 15 amino acids. Germline CDR1 is SNHLY and CDR2 is FYNNEI. Trimming cost V 6 bases and J 0 bases, with 12 bases left between them. CDR3 DNA sequence: TGTGCCAGCAGGGGGACTGACCTAGCCAAAAACATTCAGTACTTC. It encodes CASRGTDLAKNIQYF.

The chain recombines TRBV18 with TRBJ2-5; 9 bases fit TRBD1. CDR3 length: 14 amino acids. Germline V gene lookup returns CDR1 KGHSH and CDR2 LQKENI. Unmatched junction bases numbered 5, after V lost 3 bases and J lost 6 bases. CDR3 loop: CASSPDGQGKTQYF. CDR3 in DNA: TGTGCCAGCTCACCGGACGGACAGGGGAAGACCCAGTACTTC. Drawing the rest from reference TRBV18 and TRBJ2-5, the complete variable domain is NAGVMQNPRHLVRRRGQEARLRCSPMKGHSHVYWYRQLPEEGLKFMVYLQKENIIDESGMPKERFSAEFPKEGPSILRIQQVVRGDSAAYFCASSPDGQGKTQYFGPGTRLLVL.

The chain uses TRBV30 and TRBJ2-1; TRBD2 matches at 7 bases. CDR3 size: 15 residues. Germline CDR1 reads GTSNPN; CDR2 reads SVGIG (reference sequence). The junction had 5 bases not matched to a gene; V was cut back by 0 bases and J by 3 bases. This chain's CDR3 is CAWSVHSGVYNEQFF. In DNA, the CDR3 is TGTGCCTGGAGTGTACACAGCGGGGTCTACAATGAGCAGTTCTTC.

This sequence joins TRBV2 and TRBJ2-1; TRBD2 matches at 12 bases. V was pared by 5 bases and J by 9 bases, with 11 bases of the junction left unmatched. Looked up from germline, CDR1 is SNHLY and CDR2 is FYNNEI. This CDR3 contains 16 residues. The CDR3 sequence is CASSPRLAGAYGEQFF. The CDR3 nucleotides are TGTGCCAGCAGTCCTCGACTAGCGGGAGCATATGGTGAGCAGTTCTTC.

This clone was seen just once. The chain recombines TRBV30 with TRBJ1-1; the D gene is possibly TRBD1 (6 bases). CDR1 is GTSNPN and CDR2 is SVGIG in the germline V gene (reference sequence). This CDR3 is built from 13 residues. V lost 3 bases and J lost 12, with 20 bases in between. Here the CDR3 DNA reads TGTGCCTGGAGCCCTCGGAGAGCAGGGACATCTTTCTTT. This gives the protein CAWSPRRAGTSFF.

The gene calls are TRBV25-1 and TRBJ1-1, with D maybe TRBD1 (5 bases). Trimming removed 3 bases from V and 7 bases from J, with 12 bases in between. CDR3 length equals 13 residues. CDR1 is MGHDK and CDR2 is SYGVNS in the germline V gene. The CDR3 region has the DNA TGTGCCAGCAGTGATTGGCGGAGGGGTGAAGCTTTCTTT. This sequence encodes CASSDWRRGEAFF.

In this sample, this clone turned up once. The chain employs TRBV7-9 and TRBJ1-2; D may be TRBD1 (6 bases). V was trimmed by 3 bases and J by 3 bases, leaving 14 bases between them. Germline CDR1 is SEHNR and CDR2 is FQNEAQ (reference sequence). The CDR3 is 15 residues long. This CDR3 is CASSFRRTVHYGYTF. The CDR3 DNA reads TGTGCCAGCAGCTTTAGAAGGACAGTCCACTATGGCTACACCTTC.

The chain is built from TRBV6-4 and TRBJ2-1, with a possible D match to TRBD2 (6 bases). Germline V CDR1 and CDR2: MRHNA, SNTAGT. This CDR3 has 15 amino acids. V was cut by 7 bases and J by 4 bases, with 17 bases left in between. Here the CDR3 reads CASNPSAGDYNEQFF. In DNA, the CDR3 is TGTGCCAGCAATCCCTCAGCGGGCGATTACAATGAGCAGTTCTTC.

This clone appeared a few times. The chain carries TRBV29-1 and TRBJ1-3; no firm D call. The CDR3 covers 11 residues. The V gene's germline CDR1 is SQVTM and CDR2 ANQGSEA. The V gene lost 4 bases and the J gene lost 6 bases, with 7 bases spanning the gap. CDR3 sequence reads: CSVAVLNTIYF. The CDR3 DNA is TGCAGCGTTGCCGTATTAAACACCATATATTTT.

This chain connects TRBV7-9 to TRBJ1-4; TRBD1 matches at 8 bases. The CDR3 extends over 15 amino acids. The germline CDR1 and CDR2 sequences are SEHNR and FQNEAQ (reference sequence). V dropped 3 bases and J dropped 2; count of bases not matched to a gene: 2. CDR3 residues: CASSFTGGTNEKLFF. The CDR3 nucleotides read TGTGCCAGCAGCTTCACAGGGGGGACTAATGAAAAACTGTTTTTT.

The V call is TRBV6-6, the J call TRBJ2-1; D is uncertain. CDR1 and CDR2 (germline): MNHNY, SVGAGI (reference sequence). The ends were cut back, 1 base at V and 6 bases at J, with 7 bases in the middle. This CDR3 has 13 amino acids. The CDR3 sequence: CASSYLQFNEQFF. The DNA for the CDR3 is TGTGCCAGCAGTTACTTACAGTTCAATGAGCAGTTCTTC.

This clone was seen only a few times. CDR3 coding DNA: TGCGCCAGCAGCTATAGCTCCGGGACTGGATCCTACGAGCAGTACTTC. This translates into CASSYSSGTGSYEQYF. The chain links TRBV5-1 to TRBJ2-7, with D possibly matching TRBD2 (6 bases). V lost 3 bases and J lost 1, with 17 bases in between. The CDR3 is 16 amino acids. The germline V gene has CDR1 SGHRS and CDR2 YFSETQ.

The chain links TRBV12-5 to TRBJ1-1, with 7 bases identical to TRBD1. The V segment lost 3 bases and the J segment 7 bases; nucleotides outside the gene matches: 5. The CDR3 is made up of 13 amino acids. From germline, CDR1 is LGHNT and CDR2 FRNRAP. The CDR3 nucleotides read TGTGCTAGTGGTTTCTCCTGGGACAGTGAAGCTTTCTTT. This codes for CASGFSWDSEAFF.

This chain uses TRBV6-1 with TRBJ2-7; TRBD2 matches 8 bases. Germline loops: CDR1 MNHNS, CDR2 SASEGT. Trimming removed 8 bases from V and 4 bases from J; junction bases left unmatched: 7. CDR3 length: 13 residues. The CDR3 nucleotides read TGTGCCAGCGATAGGGGACTAGAGTACGAGCAGTACTTC. Amino acids: CASDRGLEYEQYF.

A word on this clone: Additional DNA sequences in this sample encode the identical CDR3. V is TRBV30 and J is TRBJ1-1; tentatively, D is TRBD1 (6 bases). The CDR3 contains 12 residues. Trimming pared 4 bases from V and 1 base from J, leaving 7 bases between. Germline CDR1 is GTSNPN and CDR2 is SVGIG (reference sequence). The CDR3 DNA follows: TGTGCCTGGATAGGGGGGAACACTGAAGCTTTCTTT. Protein product: CAWIGGNTEAFF.

This clone occurred a few times. The J gene is TRBJ2-1, the V gene TRBV19; the D gene is possibly TRBD2 (5 bases). The CDR3 has 16 amino acids. The germline gives CDR1 LNHDA, CDR2 SQIVND (reference sequence). Trimming removed 0 bases from V and 5 bases from J, with 14 bases in between. CDR3 DNA sequence: TGTGCCAGTAGTATAGATCTCGGGATGTCTAACAATGAGCAGTTCTTC. Translated, it gives CASSIDLGMSNNEQFF.

J is TRBJ2-5 and V is TRBV18; D is unclear. Trimming stripped 2 bases from V and 5 bases from J, with 9 bases between. The CDR3 is made up of 13 amino acids. CDR1 is KGHSH, CDR2 LQKENI, per germline. CDR3 amino acids: CASSPAFRETQYF. CDR3 DNA: TGTGCCAGCTCACCAGCTTTTCGGGAGACCCAGTACTTC. Filled out from reference TRBV18 and TRBJ2-5, the complete variable domain reads NAGVMQNPRHLVRRRGQEARLRCSPMKGHSHVYWYRQLPEEGLKFMVYLQKENIIDESGMPKERFSAEFPKEGPSILRIQQVVRGDSAAYFCASSPAFRETQYFGPGTRLLVL.

The chain combines TRBV27 with TRBJ1-3, with 7 positions matching TRBD1. CDR3 size: 15 residues. CDR1 is MNHEY and CDR2 is SMNVEV in the germline V gene (reference sequence). V lost 3 bases, J lost 3 bases, and 5 bases stayed unmatched. CDR3 amino acids: CASSFGGGNGNTIYF. The CDR3 nucleotides read TGTGCCAGCAGTTTCGGAGGGGGCAATGGAAACACCATATATTTT.

The chain has TRBV13 and TRBJ2-5, with 7 bases lining up with TRBD1. With V trimmed by 3 bases and J by 7 bases, 11 bases remained unmatched. Germline CDR1 PRHDT, CDR2 FYEKMQ (reference sequence). CDR3 length: 15 residues. The CDR3 DNA sequence: TGTGCCAGCAGCTTCAGGGGACAGTCAGTGGGGACCCAGTACTTC. Amino acids: CASSFRGQSVGTQYF.

There are a few counts of this clone. The chain has TRBV27 and TRBJ1-5, with TRBD1 identical over 9 bases. Germline V gives CDR1 MNHEY, CDR2 SMNVEV (reference sequence). V lost 6 bases and J lost 0; bases outside the gene matches: 3. The CDR3 is made up of 15 amino acids. This CDR3 is CASRPGQGSNQPQHF. DNA of the CDR3: TGTGCCAGCAGACCGGGACAGGGTAGCAATCAGCCCCAGCATTTT.